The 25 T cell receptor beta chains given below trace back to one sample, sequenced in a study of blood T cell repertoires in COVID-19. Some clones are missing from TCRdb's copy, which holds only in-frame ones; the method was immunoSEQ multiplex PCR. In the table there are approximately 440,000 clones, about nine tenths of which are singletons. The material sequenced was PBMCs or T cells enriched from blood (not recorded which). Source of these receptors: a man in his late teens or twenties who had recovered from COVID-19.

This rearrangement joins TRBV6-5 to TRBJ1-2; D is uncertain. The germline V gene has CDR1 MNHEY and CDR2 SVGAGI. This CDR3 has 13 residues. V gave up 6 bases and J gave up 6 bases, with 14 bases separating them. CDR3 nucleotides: TGTGCCAGCAGGTTTACTTACTATGATGGCTACACCTTC. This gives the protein CASRFTYYDGYTF.

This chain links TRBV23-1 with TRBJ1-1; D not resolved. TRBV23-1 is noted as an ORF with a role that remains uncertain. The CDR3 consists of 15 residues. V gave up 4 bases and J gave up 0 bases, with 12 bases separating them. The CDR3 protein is CASSRYLPMNTEAFF. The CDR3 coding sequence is TGCGCCAGCAGTCGGTACTTACCCATGAACACTGAAGCTTTCTTT.

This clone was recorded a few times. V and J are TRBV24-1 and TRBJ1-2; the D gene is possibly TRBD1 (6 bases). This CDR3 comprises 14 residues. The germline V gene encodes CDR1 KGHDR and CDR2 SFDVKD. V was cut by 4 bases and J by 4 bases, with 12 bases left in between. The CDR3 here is CATSDPTDSYGYTF. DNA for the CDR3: TGTGCCACCAGTGACCCGACGGACAGCTATGGCTACACCTTC.

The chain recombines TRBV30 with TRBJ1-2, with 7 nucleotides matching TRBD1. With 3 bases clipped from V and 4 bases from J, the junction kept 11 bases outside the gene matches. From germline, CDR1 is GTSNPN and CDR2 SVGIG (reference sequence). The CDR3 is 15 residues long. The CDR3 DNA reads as TGTGCCTGGAGGTTTCATGGACAGGCCTTCTATGGCTACACCTTC. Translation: CAWRFHGQAFYGYTF.

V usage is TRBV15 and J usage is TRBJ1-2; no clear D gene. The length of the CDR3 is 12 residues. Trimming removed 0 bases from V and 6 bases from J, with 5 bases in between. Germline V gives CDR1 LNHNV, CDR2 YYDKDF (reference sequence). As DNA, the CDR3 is TGTGCCACCAGCAGAGATTCTAATGGCTACACCTTC. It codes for CATSRDSNGYTF.

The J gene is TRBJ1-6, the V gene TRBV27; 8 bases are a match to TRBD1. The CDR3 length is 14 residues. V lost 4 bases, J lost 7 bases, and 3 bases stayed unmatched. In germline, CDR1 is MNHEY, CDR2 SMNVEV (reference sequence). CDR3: CASSSDRGNSPLHF. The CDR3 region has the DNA TGTGCCAGCAGTTCCGACAGGGGCAATTCACCCCTCCACTTT.

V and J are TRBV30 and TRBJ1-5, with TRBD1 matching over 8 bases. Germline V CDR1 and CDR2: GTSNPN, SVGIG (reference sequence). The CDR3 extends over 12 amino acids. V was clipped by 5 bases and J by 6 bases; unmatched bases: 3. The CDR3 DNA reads TGTGCCTGGGGACAGGGCCCTCAGCCCCAGCATTTT. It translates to CAWGQGPQPQHF.

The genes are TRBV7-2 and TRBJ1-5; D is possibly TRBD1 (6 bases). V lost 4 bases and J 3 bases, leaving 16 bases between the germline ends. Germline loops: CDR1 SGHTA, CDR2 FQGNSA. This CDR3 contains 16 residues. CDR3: CASSSEGGTLNQPQHF. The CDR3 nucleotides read TGTGCCAGCAGCTCCGAGGGGGGGACGCTCAATCAGCCCCAGCATTTT.

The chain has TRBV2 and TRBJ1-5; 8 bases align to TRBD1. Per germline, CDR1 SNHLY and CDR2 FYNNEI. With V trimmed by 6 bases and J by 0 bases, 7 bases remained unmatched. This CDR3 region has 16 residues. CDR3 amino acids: CASRGQGEYSNQPQHF. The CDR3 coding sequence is TGTGCCAGCAGAGGACAGGGAGAATATAGCAATCAGCCCCAGCATTTT.

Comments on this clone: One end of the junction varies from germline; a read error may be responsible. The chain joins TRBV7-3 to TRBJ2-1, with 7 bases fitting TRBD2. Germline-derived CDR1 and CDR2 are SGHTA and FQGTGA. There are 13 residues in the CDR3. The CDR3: CASSPDQLAIKIF. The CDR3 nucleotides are TGTGCCAGCAGCCCTGATCAACTAGCGATCAAGATCTTC.

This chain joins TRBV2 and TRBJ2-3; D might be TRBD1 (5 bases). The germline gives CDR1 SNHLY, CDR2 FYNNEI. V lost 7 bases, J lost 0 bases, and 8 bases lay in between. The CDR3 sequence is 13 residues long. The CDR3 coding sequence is TGTGCCAGCAAACAGGATAGCACAGATACGCAGTATTTT. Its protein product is CASKQDSTDTQYF.

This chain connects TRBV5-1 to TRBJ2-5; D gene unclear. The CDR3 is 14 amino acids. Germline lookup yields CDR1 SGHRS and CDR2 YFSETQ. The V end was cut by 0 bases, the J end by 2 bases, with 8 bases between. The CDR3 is CASSLGRSQETQYF. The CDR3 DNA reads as TGCGCCAGCAGCTTGGGCAGGTCTCAAGAGACCCAGTACTTC.

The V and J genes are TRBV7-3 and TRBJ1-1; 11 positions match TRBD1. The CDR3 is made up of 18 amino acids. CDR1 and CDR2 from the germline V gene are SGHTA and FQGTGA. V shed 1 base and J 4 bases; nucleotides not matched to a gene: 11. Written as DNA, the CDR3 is TGTGCCAGCAGCTTAAGGCCCGGGACAGGGGGAGGAGGCACTGAAGCTTTCTTT. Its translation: CASSLRPGTGGGGTEAFF.

The CDR3 sequence is CAATAADDYGYTF. In nucleotides, the CDR3 is TGTGCCGCGACCGCAGCGGATGACTATGGCTACACCTTC. The V and J genes are TRBV6-5 and TRBJ1-2; D is unclear. CDR1 and CDR2 (germline): MNHEY, SVGAGI. The V gene lost 11 bases and the J gene lost 3 bases, with 16 bases spanning the gap. The CDR3 is made up of 13 amino acids.

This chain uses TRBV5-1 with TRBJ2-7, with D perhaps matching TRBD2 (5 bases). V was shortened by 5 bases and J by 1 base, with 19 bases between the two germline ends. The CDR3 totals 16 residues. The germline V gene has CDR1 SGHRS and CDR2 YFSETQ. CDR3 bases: TGCGCCAGCAGACATGACTACCCGGAGCTTTCCTACGAGCAGTACTTC. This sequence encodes CASRHDYPELSYEQYF.

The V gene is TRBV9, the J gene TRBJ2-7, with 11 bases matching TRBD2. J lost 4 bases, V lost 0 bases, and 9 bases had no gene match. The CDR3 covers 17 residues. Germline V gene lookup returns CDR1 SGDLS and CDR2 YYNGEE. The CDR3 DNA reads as TGTGCCAGCAGCGTAGAACTAGCGGGGGCCAAGTGGTACGAGCAGTACTTC. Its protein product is CASSVELAGAKWYEQYF. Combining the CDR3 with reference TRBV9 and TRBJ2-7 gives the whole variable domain DSGVTQTPKHLITATGQRVTLRCSPRSGDLSVYWYQQSLDQGLQFLIQYYNGEERAKGNILERFSAQQFPDLHSELNLSSLELGDSALYFCASSVELAGAKWYEQYFGPGTRLTVT.

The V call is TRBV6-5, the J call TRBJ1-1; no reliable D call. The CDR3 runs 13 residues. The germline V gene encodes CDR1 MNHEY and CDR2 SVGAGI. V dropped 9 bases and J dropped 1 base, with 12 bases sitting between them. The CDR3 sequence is CASKAPGNTEAFF. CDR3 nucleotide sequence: TGTGCCAGTAAAGCCCCGGGGAACACTGAAGCTTTCTTT.

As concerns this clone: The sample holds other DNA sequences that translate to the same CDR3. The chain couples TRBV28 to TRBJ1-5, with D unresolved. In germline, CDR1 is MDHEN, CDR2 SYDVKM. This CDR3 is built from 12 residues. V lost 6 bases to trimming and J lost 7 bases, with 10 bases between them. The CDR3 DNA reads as TGTGCCAGCAGGACCGGAGGGCAGCCCCAGCATTTT. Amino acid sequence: CASRTGGQPQHF.

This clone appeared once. CDR3 sequence reads: CASSATGTGNTIYF. CDR3 DNA: TGTGCCAGCAGCGCAACAGGGACTGGAAACACCATATATTTT. V is TRBV9 and J is TRBJ1-3, with a tentative D call TRBD1 (6 bases). Trimming stripped 3 bases from V and 2 bases from J, with 9 bases between. The CDR3 contains 14 residues. CDR1 and CDR2 from the germline V gene are SGDLS and YYNGEE.

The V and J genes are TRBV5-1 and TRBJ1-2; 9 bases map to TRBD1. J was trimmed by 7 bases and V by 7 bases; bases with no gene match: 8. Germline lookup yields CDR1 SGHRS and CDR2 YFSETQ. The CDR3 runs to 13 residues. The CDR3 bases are TGCGCCAGCCAACCGGGACAGGGCTTTGGCTACACCTTC. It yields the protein CASQPGQGFGYTF.

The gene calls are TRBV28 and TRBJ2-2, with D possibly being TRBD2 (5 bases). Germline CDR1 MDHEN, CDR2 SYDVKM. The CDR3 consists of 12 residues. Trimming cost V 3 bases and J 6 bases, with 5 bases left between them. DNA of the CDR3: TGTGCCAGCAGTTTGCGGGCCGGGGAGCTGTTTTTT. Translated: CASSLRAGELFF.

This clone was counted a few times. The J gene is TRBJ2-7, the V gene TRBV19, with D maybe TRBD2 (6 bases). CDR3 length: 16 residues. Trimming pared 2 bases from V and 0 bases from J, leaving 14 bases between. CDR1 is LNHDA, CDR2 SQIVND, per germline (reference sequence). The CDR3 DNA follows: TGTGCCAGTAGTATAATGGCTAGCGCGAGCTCCTACGAGCAGTACTTC. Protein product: CASSIMASASSYEQYF.

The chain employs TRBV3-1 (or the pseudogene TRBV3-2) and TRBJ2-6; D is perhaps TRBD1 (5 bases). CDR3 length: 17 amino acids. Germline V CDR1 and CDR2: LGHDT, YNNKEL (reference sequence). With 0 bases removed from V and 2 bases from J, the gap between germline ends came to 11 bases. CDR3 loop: CASSQERGQPGANVLTF. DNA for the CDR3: TGTGCCAGCAGCCAAGAAAGGGGCCAACCTGGGGCCAACGTCCTGACTTTC.

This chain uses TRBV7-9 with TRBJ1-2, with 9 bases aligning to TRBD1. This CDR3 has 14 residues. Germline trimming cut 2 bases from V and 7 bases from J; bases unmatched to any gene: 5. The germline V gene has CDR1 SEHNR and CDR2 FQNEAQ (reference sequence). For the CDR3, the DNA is TGTGCCAGCAGCTTAACGCTGACAGGGGGTGGCTACACCTTC. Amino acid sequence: CASSLTLTGGGYTF.

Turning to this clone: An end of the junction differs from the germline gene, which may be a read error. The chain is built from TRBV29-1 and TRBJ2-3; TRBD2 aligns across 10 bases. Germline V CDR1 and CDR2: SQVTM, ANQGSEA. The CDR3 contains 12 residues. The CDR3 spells CSVSDTSGAPDF. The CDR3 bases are TGCAGCGTCTCCGATACTAGCGGGGCCCCGGATTTT.